Detailed here is one T cell receptor (beta chain). Its matching antigen is unknown. Generated by immunoSEQ multiplex PCR, the TCRdb table keeps only in-frame clones and is missing some. The sample includes about 21,000 clones, under 85% of them seen just once. The data were taken from a study of vaccination effects on CD4 cells after COVID-19. CD4+ T cells specific for antigen were expanded with viral peptide pools by the ViraFEST assay before sequencing. The culture ran for 10 days, and then CD4+ T cells were isolated. All vaccine recipients tested negative for nucleocapsid antibodies and had never contracted SARS-CoV-2 infection. In germline, CDR1 is DFQATT, CDR2 SNEGSKA (reference sequence). This CDR3 has 11 amino acids. Trimming cost V 6 bases and J 4 bases, with 9 bases left between them.

The material was CD4+ T cells from PBMCs cultured with HCoV-NL63 spike peptides, obtained before COVID-19 vaccination. This chain links TRBV20-1 with TRBJ1-2; D unresolved. The sequence was collected from a human donor who received a COVID-19 vaccine. As DNA, the CDR3 is TGCAGTGCAGGGATGGGCTATGGCTACACCTTC. This translates into CSAGMGYGYTF.